These T cell receptor beta chains were read from a single sample in a study of T cells in Graves' hyperthyroidism and ophthalmopathy. TCRdb reprocessed the multiplex PCR reads with MiXCR, giving one entry per CDR3 protein. The sample comprises hundreds of thousands of distinct CDR3 sequences, roughly 15% of which are singletons, and roughly 3.3% rests with the top ten. What was sequenced was blood. The receptors shown here come from a woman in her thirties or forties with Graves' ophthalmopathy. Each CDR3 is given with its conserved first and last residue. A D gene is named only where the DNA matches it firmly. Only some rows state a clone size, as once, few, many or a class for expanded clones.

V gene	clone size	CDR3 length	J gene	D gene	CDR3 protein	CDR3 DNA
TRBV6-1	-	15	TRBJ2-2	TRBD1	CASTKRQGGTGELFF	TGTGCCAGCACTAAAAGACAGGGTGGCACCGGGGAGCTGTTTTTT
TRBV2	many	15	TRBJ1-6	TRBD1	CASSETGTDNSPLHF	TGTGCCAGCAGTGAAACCGGGACAGATAATTCACCCCTCCACTTT
TRBV5-1	-	14	TRBJ1-2	-	CASRAGNLNYGYTF	TGCGCCAGCAGGGCAGGGAATTTGAACTATGGCTACACCTTC
TRBV29-1	many	15	TRBJ2-5	TRBD1	CSVQPRQGWKETQYF	TGCAGCGTCCAACCGAGACAGGGCTGGAAAGAGACCCAGTACTTC
TRBV5-6	many	12	TRBJ1-2	-	CASTPKQGTYTF	TGTGCCAGCACCCCAAAACAGGGTACCTACACCTTC
TRBV12-3/TRBV12-4	many	12	TRBJ2-7	-	CASRGPRGEQYF	TGTGCCAGCAGGGGGCCTAGGGGCGAGCAGTACTTC
TRBV7-2	many	14	TRBJ2-7	-	CASSLETGAYEQYF	TGTGCCAGCAGCTTAGAGACAGGAGCCTACGAGCAGTACTTC
TRBV10-3	many	14	TRBJ2-5	TRBD2	CAISGTSGKETQYF	TGTGCCATCAGTGGAACTAGCGGAAAAGAGACCCAGTACTTC
TRBV11-2	many	18	TRBJ1-4	TRBD1	CASSFFPGQGSNTEKLFF	TGTGCCAGCAGCTTCTTTCCGGGACAGGGGTCTAACACTGAAAAACTGTTTTTT
TRBV28	few	14	TRBJ1-2	TRBD1	CASRDRGPDYGYTF	TGTGCCAGCAGGGACAGGGGGCCGGACTATGGCTACACCTTC
TRBV7-9	few	12	TRBJ2-7	-	CASTQTQYEQYF	TGTGCCAGCACTCAGACCCAATACGAGCAGTACTTC
TRBV20-1	many	13	TRBJ1-1	TRBD1	CSVREQGGTEAFF	TGCAGTGTTCGGGAGCAGGGGGGGACTGAAGCTTTCTTT
TRBV20-1	-	13	TRBJ2-7	-	CSAMSAASYEQYF	TGCAGTGCTATGTCGGCGGCGTCCTACGAGCAGTACTTC
TRBV4-1	many	16	TRBJ2-7	-	CASSQDARAGSYEQYF	TGCGCCAGCAGCCAAGATGCGCGGGCGGGCTCCTACGAGCAGTACTTC
TRBV11-3	-	16	TRBJ2-1	-	CASSGRRVLSYNEQFF	TGTGCCAGCAGCGGCCGGAGGGTCCTCTCCTACAATGAGCAGTTCTTC
TRBV20-1	many	15	TRBJ2-1	-	CSARDGPSRYNEQFF	TGCAGTGCTAGAGACGGCCCTAGCAGGTACAATGAGCAGTTCTTC
TRBV10-3	many	15	TRBJ1-1	-	CAISESLGGNTEAFF	TGTGCCATCAGTGAGAGTCTGGGGGGGAACACTGAAGCTTTCTTT
TRBV19	few	17	TRBJ1-5	-	CASTWAPGLGSNQPQHF	TGTGCCAGCACCTGGGCACCGGGGCTAGGTAGCAATCAGCCCCAGCATTTT
TRBV11-2	-	13	TRBJ2-1	-	CASGTGTGNEQFF	TGTGCCAGCGGGACTGGGACCGGGAATGAGCAGTTCTTC
TRBV5-1	many	12	TRBJ1-1	-	CASRFGTSEAFF	TGCGCCAGCAGGTTCGGGACTTCGGAAGCTTTCTTT
TRBV6-1	-	13	TRBJ1-5	-	CATRPGSWEPQHF	TGTGCCACTCGGCCCGGATCTTGGGAGCCCCAGCATTTT
TRBV6-1	many	12	TRBJ2-7	-	CASSDTGMAQYF	TGTGCCAGCAGTGATACCGGTATGGCGCAGTACTTC
TRBV2	-	14	TRBJ2-2	-	CASSVTGITGELLF	TGTGCCAGCAGTGTCACAGGAATCACCGGGGAGCTGTTATTT
TRBV28	many	15	TRBJ1-1	-	CASSSFGQWNTEAFF	TGTGCCAGCAGTTCGTTTGGACAGTGGAACACTGAAGCTTTCTTT
TRBV3-1	many	16	TRBJ2-3	TRBD2	CASSPLAGGPTDTQYF	TGTGCCAGCAGCCCCTTAGCGGGGGGGCCAACAGATACGCAGTATTTT
TRBV9	-	15	TRBJ2-2	TRBD2	CASSVGGSVTGELFF	TGTGCCAGCAGCGTAGGCGGGAGTGTCACCGGGGAGCTGTTTTTT
TRBV6-1	many	11	TRBJ1-3	-	CAKNRLNTIYF	TGTGCCAAAAACAGGCTCAACACCATATATTTT
TRBV10-3	many	14	TRBJ2-5	-	CAISVGGGGETQYF	TGTGCCATCAGTGTTGGAGGGGGCGGTGAGACCCAGTACTTC
TRBV2	many	15	TRBJ2-7	-	CASTRGGLKVYEQYF	TGTGCCAGCACCAGGGGGGGACTAAAGGTCTACGAGCAGTACTTC
TRBV5-1	many	12	TRBJ2-3	-	CASSSDDSTQYF	TGCGCCAGCAGCTCAGATGACAGTACGCAGTATTTT
TRBV7-2	many	13	TRBJ2-2	-	CASSPSGTGELFF	TGTGCCAGCAGCCCCTCAGGCACCGGGGAGCTGTTTTTT
TRBV7-9	-	16	TRBJ1-1	TRBD1	CASSLGGQGMNTEAFF	TGTGCCAGCAGCTTAGGGGGACAGGGCATGAACACTGAAGCTTTCTTT
TRBV30	-	16	TRBJ2-7	-	CAWSVRFWDPHYEQYF	TGTGCCTGGAGTGTACGGTTTTGGGACCCCCACTACGAGCAGTACTTC
TRBV12-3/TRBV12-4	many	15	TRBJ2-1	-	CASSPSLQQNNEQFF	TGTGCCAGCAGCCCATCATTACAACAGAACAATGAGCAGTTCTTC
TRBV20-1	many	15	TRBJ2-7	TRBD1	CSANHMTGGFDEQYF	TGCAGTGCCAATCACATGACAGGGGGCTTCGACGAGCAGTACTTC
TRBV2	many	15	TRBJ2-4	-	CASSERQLAKNIQYF	TGTGCCAGCAGTGAACGGCAACTAGCCAAAAACATTCAGTACTTC
TRBV27	-	16	TRBJ1-6	-	CASALVRDSYNSPLHF	TGTGCCAGCGCCCTCGTTCGGGACTCCTATAATTCACCCCTCCACTTT
TRBV10-3	-	14	TRBJ2-7	TRBD2	CAISAGLAGDEQYF	TGTGCCATCAGCGCGGGACTAGCGGGAGACGAGCAGTACTTC
TRBV12-3/TRBV12-4	many	16	TRBJ2-1	-	CASIPSGTSSYNEQFF	TGTGCCAGCATCCCGTCCGGGACCAGCTCCTACAATGAGCAGTTCTTC
TRBV12-3/TRBV12-4	-	19	TRBJ2-4	TRBD1	CASSIPSRQGGETKNIQYF	TGTGCCAGCAGTATACCATCACGACAGGGCGGAGAGACCAAAAACATTCAGTACTTC
TRBV6-1	-	16	TRBJ2-1	TRBD2	CASNTLTSGSYNEQFF	TGTGCCAGCAACACCTTAACTAGCGGAAGCTACAATGAGCAGTTCTTC
TRBV7-9	-	15	TRBJ2-1	-	CASSRQQTSYNEQFF	TGTGCCAGCAGCCGACAGCAAACCTCCTACAATGAGCAGTTCTTC
TRBV3-1	few	14	TRBJ2-2	-	CASSPRDNTGELFF	TGTGCCAGCAGCCCCCGGGACAACACCGGGGAGCTGTTTTTT
TRBV18	-	14	TRBJ1-6	TRBD1	CASSRDRANSPLHF	TGTGCCAGCTCACGAGACAGGGCCAATTCACCCCTCCACTTT
TRBV10-3	few	14	TRBJ1-1	TRBD1	CAIRPGTGNTEAFF	TGTGCCATCAGACCCGGGACAGGGAACACTGAAGCTTTCTTT
TRBV14	-	18	TRBJ2-1	TRBD2	CASSQGGLVFRHYNEQFF	TGTGCCAGCAGCCAGGGAGGACTAGTTTTCCGCCATTACAATGAGCAGTTCTTC
TRBV11-2	few	15	TRBJ1-1	-	CASSLAPSFNTEAFF	TGTGCCAGCAGCTTAGCTCCGTCATTCAACACTGAAGCTTTCTTT
TRBV12-3/TRBV12-4	many	18	TRBJ2-3	TRBD2	CASSDGLAGGGGTDTQYF	TGTGCCAGCAGTGACGGACTAGCGGGCGGGGGGGGCACAGATACGCAGTATTTT
TRBV7-8	-	15	TRBJ2-6	-	CASNTHNSGANVLTF	TGTGCCAGCAACACCCACAACTCTGGGGCCAACGTCCTGACTTTC
TRBV3-1	-	16	TRBJ2-3	-	CASSQRSGSGTDTQYF	TGTGCCAGCAGCCAACGTTCCGGGAGTGGCACAGATACGCAGTATTTT
TRBV3-1	few	13	TRBJ2-7	-	CASSHLNGYEQYF	TGTGCCAGCAGCCACCTTAACGGATACGAGCAGTACTTC
TRBV5-1	-	14	TRBJ2-1	-	CASSASQSYNEQFF	TGCGCCAGCAGCGCGAGTCAAAGCTACAATGAGCAGTTCTTC
TRBV3-1	few	16	TRBJ2-6	-	CASSQDLVAGANVLTF	TGTGCCAGCAGCCAAGATCTCGTAGCTGGGGCCAACGTCCTGACTTTC
TRBV2	-	17	TRBJ1-2	-	CASRSGDPGRLNYGYTF	TGTGCCAGCAGGTCCGGGGACCCGGGGCGGCTAAACTATGGCTACACCTTC
TRBV20-1	many	13	TRBJ1-1	TRBD1	CSARSRDRGAAFF	TGCAGTGCAAGATCCCGGGACAGGGGGGCAGCTTTCTTT